This TCR beta chain was identified during a study of blood T cell repertoires in COVID-19. Study-wide context: Donors in the United States, Italy and Spain gave samples during acute or convalescent COVID-19. The cDNA or gDNA used as material had been derived from T cells, B-cell-depleted T cells, or PBMCs.

In the original analysis: Cell counts per sample came from amplifying reference gene primers. The assay was immunoSEQ multiplex PCR, and TCRdb's table has in-frame clones only and misses some. The DNA gave D and trimming, while V, J and clone size come from that table. The profile covers roughly 160,000 clones, with 70% to 80% appearing a single time and around 8.1% taken by the ten largest. A Seattle source enrolled patients during active infection and followed them longitudinally. This sequence was found in a woman aged 55-75 years with COVID-19, enrolled during active disease. The sample comprised peripheral blood.

CDR3 coding DNA: TGTGCCAGCAGTGCCACTAGCGGGCGCATGGGAGAGCAGTACTTC. It encodes CASSATSGRMGEQYF. The chain employs TRBV25-1 and TRBJ2-7; 9 nucleotides line up with TRBD2. Germline CDR1 and CDR2: MGHDK and SYGVNS. The CDR3 has 15 residues. The V and J ends lost 4 bases and 7 bases, in that order; junction bases with no gene match: 11.